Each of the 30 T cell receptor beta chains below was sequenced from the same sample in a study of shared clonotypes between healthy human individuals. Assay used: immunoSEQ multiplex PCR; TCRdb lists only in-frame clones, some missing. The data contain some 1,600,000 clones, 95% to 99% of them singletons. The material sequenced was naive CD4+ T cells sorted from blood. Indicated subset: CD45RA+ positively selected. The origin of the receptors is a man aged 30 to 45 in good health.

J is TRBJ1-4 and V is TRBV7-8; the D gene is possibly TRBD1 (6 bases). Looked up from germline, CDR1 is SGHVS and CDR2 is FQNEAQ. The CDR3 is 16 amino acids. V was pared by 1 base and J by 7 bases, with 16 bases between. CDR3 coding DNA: TGTGCCAGCAGCTTAGAGACGTGGACAGCCGCTGAAAAACTGTTTTTT. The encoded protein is CASSLETWTAAEKLFF.

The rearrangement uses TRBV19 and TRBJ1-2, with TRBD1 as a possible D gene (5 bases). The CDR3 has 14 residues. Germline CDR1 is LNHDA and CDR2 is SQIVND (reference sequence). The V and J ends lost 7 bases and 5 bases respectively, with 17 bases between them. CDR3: CASNPLGESYGYTF. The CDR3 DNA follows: TGTGCCAGTAATCCCCTGGGGGAGTCTTATGGCTACACCTTC.

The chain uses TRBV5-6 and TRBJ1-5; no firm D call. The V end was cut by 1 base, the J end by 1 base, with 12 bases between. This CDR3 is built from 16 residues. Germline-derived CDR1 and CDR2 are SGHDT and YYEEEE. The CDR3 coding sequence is TGTGCCAGCAGCTTGTATTTAGGAGAAAGCAATCAGCCCCAGCATTTT. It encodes CASSLYLGESNQPQHF.

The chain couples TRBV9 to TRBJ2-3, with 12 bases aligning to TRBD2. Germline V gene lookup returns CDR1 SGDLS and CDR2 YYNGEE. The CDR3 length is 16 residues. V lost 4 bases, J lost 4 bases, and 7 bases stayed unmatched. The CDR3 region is CASSTASGRAADTQYF. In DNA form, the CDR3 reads TGTGCCAGCAGCACCGCTAGCGGGAGGGCGGCAGATACGCAGTATTTT.

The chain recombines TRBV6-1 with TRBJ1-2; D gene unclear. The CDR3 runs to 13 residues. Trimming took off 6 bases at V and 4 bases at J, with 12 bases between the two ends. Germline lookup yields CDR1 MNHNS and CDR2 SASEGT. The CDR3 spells CASSESVSYGYTF. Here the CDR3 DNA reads TGTGCCAGCAGCGAATCGGTGTCCTATGGCTACACCTTC.

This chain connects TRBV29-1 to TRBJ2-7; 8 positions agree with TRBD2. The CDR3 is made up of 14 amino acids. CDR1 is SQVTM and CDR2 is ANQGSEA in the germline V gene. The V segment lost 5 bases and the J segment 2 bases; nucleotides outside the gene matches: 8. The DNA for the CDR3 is TGCAGCGTTAAAGGCAGCGGGGGACCCTACGAGCAGTACTTC. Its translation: CSVKGSGGPYEQYF.

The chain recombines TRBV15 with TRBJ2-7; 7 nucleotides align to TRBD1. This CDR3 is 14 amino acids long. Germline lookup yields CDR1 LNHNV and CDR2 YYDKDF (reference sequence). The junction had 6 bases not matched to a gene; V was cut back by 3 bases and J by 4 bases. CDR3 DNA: TGTGCCACCAGCAGTCCGGGACAGTCTTACGAGCAGTACTTC. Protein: CATSSPGQSYEQYF.

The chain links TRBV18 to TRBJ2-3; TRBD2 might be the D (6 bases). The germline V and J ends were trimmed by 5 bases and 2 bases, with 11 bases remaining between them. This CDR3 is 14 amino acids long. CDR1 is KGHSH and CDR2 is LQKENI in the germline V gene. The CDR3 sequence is CASSSPDYTDTQYF. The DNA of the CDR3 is TGTGCCAGCTCATCCCCGGACTACACAGATACGCAGTATTTT.

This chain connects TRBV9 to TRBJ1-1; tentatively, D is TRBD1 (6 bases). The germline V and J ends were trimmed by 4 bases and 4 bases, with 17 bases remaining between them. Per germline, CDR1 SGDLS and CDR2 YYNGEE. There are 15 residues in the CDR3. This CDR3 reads CASSSQGGFGTEAFF. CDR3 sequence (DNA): TGTGCCAGCAGCTCACAAGGGGGATTTGGCACTGAAGCTTTCTTT.

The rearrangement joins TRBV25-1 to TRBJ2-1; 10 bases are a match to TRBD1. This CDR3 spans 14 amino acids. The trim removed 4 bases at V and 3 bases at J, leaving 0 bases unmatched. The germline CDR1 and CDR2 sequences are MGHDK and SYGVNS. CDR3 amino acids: CASSGDRGYNEQFF. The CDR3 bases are TGTGCCAGCAGTGGGGACAGGGGCTACAATGAGCAGTTCTTC.

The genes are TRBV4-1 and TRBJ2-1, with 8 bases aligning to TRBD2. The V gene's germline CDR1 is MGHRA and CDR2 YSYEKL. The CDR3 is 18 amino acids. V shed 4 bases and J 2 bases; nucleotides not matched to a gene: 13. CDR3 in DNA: TGCGCCAGCAGCCCTGTGTTTAGCGGGGCCGGTACCTACAATGAGCAGTTCTTC. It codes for CASSPVFSGAGTYNEQFF.

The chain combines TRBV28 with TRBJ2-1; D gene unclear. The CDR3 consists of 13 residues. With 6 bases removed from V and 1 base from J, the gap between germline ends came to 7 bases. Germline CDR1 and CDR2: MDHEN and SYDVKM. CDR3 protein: CASRTRSYNEQFF. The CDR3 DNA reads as TGTGCCAGCAGAACGAGGTCCTACAATGAGCAGTTCTTC.

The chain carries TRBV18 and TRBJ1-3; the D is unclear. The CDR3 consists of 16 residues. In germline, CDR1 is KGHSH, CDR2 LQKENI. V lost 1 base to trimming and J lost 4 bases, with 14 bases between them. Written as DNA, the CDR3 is TGTGCCAGCTCACCACTTACCTCAGTCGCGGGAAACACCATATATTTT. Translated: CASSPLTSVAGNTIYF.

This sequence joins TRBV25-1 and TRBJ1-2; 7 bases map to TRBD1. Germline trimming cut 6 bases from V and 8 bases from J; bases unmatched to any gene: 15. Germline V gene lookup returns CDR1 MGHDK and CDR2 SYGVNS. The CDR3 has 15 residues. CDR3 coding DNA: TGTGCCAGCAGCGTTCTGGGGCAGGGGGAAGGGGGCTACACCTTC. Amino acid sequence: CASSVLGQGEGGYTF.

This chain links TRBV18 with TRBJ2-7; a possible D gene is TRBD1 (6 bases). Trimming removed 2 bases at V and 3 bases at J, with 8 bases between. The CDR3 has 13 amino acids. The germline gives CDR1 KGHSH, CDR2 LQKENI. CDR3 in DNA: TGTGCCAGCTCACCAACCAGGGGCTACGAGCAGTACTTC. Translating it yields CASSPTRGYEQYF.

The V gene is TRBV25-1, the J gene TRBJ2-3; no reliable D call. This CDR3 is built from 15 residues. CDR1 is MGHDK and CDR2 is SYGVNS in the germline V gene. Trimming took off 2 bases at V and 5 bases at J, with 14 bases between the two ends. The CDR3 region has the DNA TGTGCCAGCAGTGAAGACTCACCCTTGGAAGATACGCAGTATTTT. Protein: CASSEDSPLEDTQYF. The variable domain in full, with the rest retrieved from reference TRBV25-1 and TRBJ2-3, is EADIYQTPRYLVIGTGKKITLECSQTMGHDKMYWYQQDPGMELHLIHYSYGVNSTEKGDLSSESTVSRIRTEHFPLTLESARPSHTSQYLCASSEDSPLEDTQYFGPGTRLTVL.

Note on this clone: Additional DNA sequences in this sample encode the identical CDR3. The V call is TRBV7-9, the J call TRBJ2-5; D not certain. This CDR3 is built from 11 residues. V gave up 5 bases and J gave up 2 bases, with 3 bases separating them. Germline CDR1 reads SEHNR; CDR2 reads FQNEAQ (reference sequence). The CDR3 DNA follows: TGTGCCAGCAGCCCGCAAGAGACCCAGTACTTC. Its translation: CASSPQETQYF.

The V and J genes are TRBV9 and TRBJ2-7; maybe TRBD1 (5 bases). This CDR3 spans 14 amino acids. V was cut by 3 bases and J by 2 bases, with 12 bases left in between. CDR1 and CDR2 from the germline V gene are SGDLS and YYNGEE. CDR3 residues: CASSAQGAAYEQYF. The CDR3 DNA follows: TGTGCCAGCAGCGCCCAAGGGGCAGCCTACGAGCAGTACTTC.

The CDR3 region has the DNA TGCGCCAGCAGCCAAGATCAGCCCCAGCATTTT. Translated: CASSQDQPQHF. J is TRBJ1-5 and V is TRBV4-3, with D unclear. V lost 0 bases and J lost 6, with 0 bases in between. The CDR3 runs 11 residues. CDR1 and CDR2 from the germline V gene are LGHNA and YSLEER.

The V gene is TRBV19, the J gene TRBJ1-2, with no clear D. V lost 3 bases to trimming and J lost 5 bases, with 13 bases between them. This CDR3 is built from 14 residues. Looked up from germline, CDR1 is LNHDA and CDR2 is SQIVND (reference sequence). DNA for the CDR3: TGTGCCAGTAGTATCCGGCAGGAATCGTATGGCTACACCTTC. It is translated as CASSIRQESYGYTF.

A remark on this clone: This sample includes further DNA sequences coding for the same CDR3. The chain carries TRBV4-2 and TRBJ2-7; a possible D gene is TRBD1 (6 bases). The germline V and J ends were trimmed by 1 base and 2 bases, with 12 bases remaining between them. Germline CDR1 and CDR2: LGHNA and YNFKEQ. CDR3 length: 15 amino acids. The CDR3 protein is CASSQAGTTTYEQYF. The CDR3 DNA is TGTGCCAGCAGCCAAGCCGGGACAACAACCTACGAGCAGTACTTC.

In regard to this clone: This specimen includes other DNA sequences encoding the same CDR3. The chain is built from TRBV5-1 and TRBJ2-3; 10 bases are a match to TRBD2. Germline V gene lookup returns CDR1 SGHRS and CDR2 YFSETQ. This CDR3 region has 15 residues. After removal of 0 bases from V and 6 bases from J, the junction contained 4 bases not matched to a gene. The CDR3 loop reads CASSLGLAGGDTQYF. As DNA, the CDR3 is TGCGCCAGCAGCTTGGGACTAGCGGGCGGGGATACGCAGTATTTT. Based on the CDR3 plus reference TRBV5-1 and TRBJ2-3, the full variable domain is KAGVTQTPRYLIKTRGQQVTLSCSPISGHRSVSWYQQTPGQGLQFLFEYFSETQRNKGNFPGRFSGRQFSNSRSEMNVSTLELGDSALYLCASSLGLAGGDTQYFGPGTRLTVL.

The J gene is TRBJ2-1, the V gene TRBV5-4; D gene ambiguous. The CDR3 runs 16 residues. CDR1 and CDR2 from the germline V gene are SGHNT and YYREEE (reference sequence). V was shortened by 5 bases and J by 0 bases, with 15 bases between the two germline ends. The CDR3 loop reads CASRPEEWGSYNEQFF. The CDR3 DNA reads TGTGCCAGCAGGCCCGAGGAATGGGGCTCCTACAATGAGCAGTTCTTC.

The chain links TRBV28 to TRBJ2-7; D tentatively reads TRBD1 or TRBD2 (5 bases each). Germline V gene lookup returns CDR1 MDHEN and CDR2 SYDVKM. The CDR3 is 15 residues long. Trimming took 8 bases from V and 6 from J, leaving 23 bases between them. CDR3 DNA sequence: TGTGCCAGCGGTTACAGGATCCGAGGGGCGGGCGAGCAGTACTTC. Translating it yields CASGYRIRGAGEQYF. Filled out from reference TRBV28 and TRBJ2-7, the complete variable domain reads DVKVTQSSRYLVKRTGEKVFLECVQDMDHENMFWYRQDPGLGLRLIYFSYDVKMKEKGDIPEGYSVSREKKERFSLILESASTNQTSMYLCASGYRIRGAGEQYFGPGTRLTVT.

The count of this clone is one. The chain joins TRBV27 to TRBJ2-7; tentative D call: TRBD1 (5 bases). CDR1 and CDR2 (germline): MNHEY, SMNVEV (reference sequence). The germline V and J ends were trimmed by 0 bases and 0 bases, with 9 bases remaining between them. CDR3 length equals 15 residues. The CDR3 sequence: CASSLSGRVSYEQYF. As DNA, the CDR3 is TGTGCCAGCAGTTTATCGGGCAGGGTCTCCTACGAGCAGTACTTC.

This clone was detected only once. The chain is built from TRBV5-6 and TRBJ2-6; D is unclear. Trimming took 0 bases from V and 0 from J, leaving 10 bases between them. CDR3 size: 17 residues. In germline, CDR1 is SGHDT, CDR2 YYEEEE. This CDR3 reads CASSLGVPSSGANVLTF. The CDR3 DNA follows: TGTGCCAGCAGCTTGGGGGTTCCTAGCTCTGGGGCCAACGTCCTGACTTTC.

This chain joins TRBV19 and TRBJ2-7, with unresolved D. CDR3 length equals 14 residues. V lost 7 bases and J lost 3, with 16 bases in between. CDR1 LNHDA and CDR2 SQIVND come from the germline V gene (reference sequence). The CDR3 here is CASMEGADRYEQYF. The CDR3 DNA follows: TGTGCCAGTATGGAAGGCGCTGATCGCTACGAGCAGTACTTC.

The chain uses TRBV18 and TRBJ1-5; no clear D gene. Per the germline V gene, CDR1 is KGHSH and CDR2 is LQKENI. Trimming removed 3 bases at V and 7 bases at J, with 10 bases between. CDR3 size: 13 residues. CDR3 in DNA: TGTGCCAGCTCACCCAGAGCCGACCAGCCCCAGCATTTT. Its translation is CASSPRADQPQHF.

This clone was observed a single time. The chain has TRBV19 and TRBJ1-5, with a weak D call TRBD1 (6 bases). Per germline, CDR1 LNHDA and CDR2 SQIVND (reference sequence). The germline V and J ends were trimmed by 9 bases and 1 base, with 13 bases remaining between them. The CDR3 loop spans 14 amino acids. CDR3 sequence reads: CASQGPRSNQPQHF. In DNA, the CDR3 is TGTGCCAGCCAGGGGCCGAGGAGCAATCAGCCCCAGCATTTT.

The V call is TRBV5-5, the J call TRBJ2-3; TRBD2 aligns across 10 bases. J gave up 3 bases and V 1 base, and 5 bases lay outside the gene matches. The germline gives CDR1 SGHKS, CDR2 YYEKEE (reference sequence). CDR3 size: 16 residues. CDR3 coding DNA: TGTGCCAGCAGCTTGTGGACTAGCGGCTTGACAGATACGCAGTATTTT. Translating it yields CASSLWTSGLTDTQYF.